The source of this TCR beta chain is a study of blood T cell repertoires in COVID-19. Grouping used clinical history reported by participants in a survey and questionnaire. Assay used: immunoSEQ multiplex PCR; TCRdb lists only in-frame clones, some missing. Of approximately 500,000 clones listed, approximately 90% were seen once; the top ten hold less than 2%. The CDR3 contains 15 residues. In germline, CDR1 is SEHNR, CDR2 FQNEAQ (reference sequence). V trimming: 5 bases; J trimming: 5 bases; junction bases outside the gene matches: 9. The material sequenced was PBMCs or T cells enriched from blood (not recorded which). The sequence derives from a woman between 40 and 50 years old who had recovered from COVID-19. V is TRBV7-9 and J is TRBJ2-5, with TRBD2 identical over 9 bases. For the CDR3, the DNA is TGTGCCAGCAGCGTAGGAGCGGGAGGCCGGGAGACCCAGTACTTC. As protein: CASSVGAGGRETQYF.